Described below is a single TCR beta chain sequence and its context. V shed 4 bases and J shed 2 bases, with 14 bases lying between them. This CDR3 has 15 amino acids. The data are from a study of T-cell reconstitution after alpha-beta-depleted transplantation in children. TCRbeta library preparation incorporated unique molecular identifiers. TCRdb re-analysed the PCR reads in MiXCR, keeping a single row per CDR3 protein. In the table there are about 980,000 distinct CDR3 sequences, 25% to 30% of which are singletons. The TCR originated in a boy less than two years old who had a stem cell transplant for SCID, so the T cells may come from the graft donor. The rearrangement joins TRBV12-3 or TRBV12-4 to TRBJ2-5; D not resolved. The sequencing used PBMCs, mostly from graft donor cells, collected 360 days after TCRalphabeta/CD19-depleted stem cell transplant. DNA for the CDR3: TGTGCCAGCAGTTCCCTTGGGCGGCGACAAGAGACCCAGTACTTC. This encodes CASSSLGRRQETQYF.